The text below deals with one TCR beta chain. This clone was observed a single time. It lacks a known antigen. No clone much larger than this one lies a single base away; base qualities are absent. TCRbeta CDR3 regions were amplified from genomic DNA by means of the immunoSEQ Assay, a bias-controlled multiplex PCR. As for the original processing: Nucleated cell counts per sample were estimated from amplification of reference gene primers within the assay. To quantify the absolute abundance of each unique TCRbeta CDR3 rearrangement, sequence reads were collapsed and filtered. Productive Simpson clonality was computed per sample as the square root of Simpson's diversity index over productive rearrangements. TCRdb provides this immuneACCESS table in a form limited to in-frame rearrangements. Some clones are lacking; in checked studies, under half of them reflect an unresolved V gene, and why the rest are absent is not known. For V, J and clone size, that table is used; D and trimming come from the DNA. In all, the sample holds roughly 190,000 clones, and approximately 86% of those were seen once. The top ten clonotypes cover 2.5% to 4% of the sample.

The data originate from a study of blood T cell repertoires in COVID-19 (dated by TCRdb to the early 2020s). With respect to the entire study: Collaborator samples came from the United States, Italy and Spain and covered acute and convalescent phases of COVID-19. The samples were drawn from two sources: the first 160 participants of the ongoing ImmuneRACE study, and over 950 subjects contributed by 6 global collaborators. The material from the prospective study consisted of cDNA or gDNA derived from T cells, B-cell-depleted T cells, or PBMCs. The repertoires were made available in a free public database intended to serve as a resource for research on the immune response to SARS-CoV-2. Subjects who had been exposed to COVID-19, were actively infected with it, or had recovered from it provided the deeply sampled blood TCRbeta repertoires that made up the dataset. Nearly every sample came with metadata listing a de-identified subject ID, COVID-19 status, age in years and sex. Where HLA class I and class II types were available, the types were taken from metadata supplied by the sample provider, not from assay-based typing.

Each collaborating institution followed its own protocols to collect whole blood in K2EDTA tubes. Collaborator samples were shipped for TCRbeta analysis as frozen whole blood, isolated PBMCs, or DNA extracted from either sample type. At the junction V is shortened by 5 bases and J by 1 base; bases outside the gene matches: 10. The germline V gene (reference sequence) sets CDR1 to MNHEY and CDR2 to SMNVEV. From the cysteine through the phenylalanine, the CDR3 covers 17 amino acids. The only DNA kept is the CDR3, 51 bases in frame from the first base. What the authors observed across the whole study: How much clinical and demographic metadata was included differed by source and by participant, and the metadata was provided uncurated.

The clonotype comes from a man aged 70 or older with acute or convalescent COVID-19. The chain employs TRBV27 and TRBJ1-5, with 8 bases matching TRBD1. The sequencing input was peripheral blood. Read as DNA, the sequence is TGTGCCAGCAGTAGATACACAGGGGGAAGAAGCAATCAGCCCCAGCATTTT. Translated, this gives CASSRYTGGRSNQPQHF.